Given below is one T cell receptor (beta chain) in context. This CDR3 has 15 amino acids. The germline V gene has CDR1 SNHLY and CDR2 FYNNEI. V lost 5 bases and J lost 4; bases outside the gene matches: 6. This entry is derived from a study of T cell repertoires in ileal Crohn's disease. Profiling relied on immunoSEQ multiplex PCR, and the TCRdb table lists in-frame clones only, not all of them. The data show more than 2,000 clones, with 65% to 80% seen just once and approximately 10% held by the top ten. This sequence was found in an adult with Crohn's disease. This chain connects TRBV2 to TRBJ2-1; 9 positions match TRBD1. Material: ileal tissue. CDR3 loop: CASSRDRGVYNEQFF. The CDR3 DNA reads TGTGCCAGCAGTCGAGACAGGGGGGTATACAATGAGCAGTTCTTC.